This T cell receptor (beta chain) was recovered during a study of T-cell reconstitution after alpha-beta-depleted transplantation in children. This clonotype came up many times. The TCRbeta library was prepared with unique molecular identifiers. TCRdb reprocessed the PCR reads with MiXCR, giving one entry per CDR3 protein. The table has 240,000 or so distinct CDR3 sequences, 12% seen once. The sequence derives from a human donor who donated a stem cell graft to a child with acute lymphoblastic leukemia. Sequencing used PBMCs from the stem cell graft donor, obtained from the stem cell graft.

As DNA, the CDR3 is TGTGCCAGCAGCGGAATGACTAGCGGAGAGACCCAGTACTTC. Translation: CASSGMTSGETQYF. This rearrangement joins TRBV5-6 to TRBJ2-5, with 9 bases identical to TRBD2. V shed 4 bases, J shed 4 bases, and the junction held 5 bases outside the gene matches. In germline, CDR1 is SGHDT, CDR2 YYEEEE. The CDR3 has 14 amino acids.